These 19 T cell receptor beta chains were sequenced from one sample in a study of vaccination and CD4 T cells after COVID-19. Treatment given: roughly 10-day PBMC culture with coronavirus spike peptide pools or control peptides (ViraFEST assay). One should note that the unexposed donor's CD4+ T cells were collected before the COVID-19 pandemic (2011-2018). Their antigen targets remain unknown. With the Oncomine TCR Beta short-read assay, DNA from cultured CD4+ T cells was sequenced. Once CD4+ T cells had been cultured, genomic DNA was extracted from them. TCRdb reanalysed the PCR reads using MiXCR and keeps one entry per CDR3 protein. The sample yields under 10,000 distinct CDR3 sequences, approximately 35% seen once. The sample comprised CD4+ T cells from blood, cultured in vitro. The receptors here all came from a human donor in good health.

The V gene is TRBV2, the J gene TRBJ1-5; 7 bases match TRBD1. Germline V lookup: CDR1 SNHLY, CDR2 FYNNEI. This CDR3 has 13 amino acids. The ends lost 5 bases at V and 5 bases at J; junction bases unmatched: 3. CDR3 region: CASSRDSHQPQHF. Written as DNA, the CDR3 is TGTGCCAGCAGTAGGGACAGCCATCAGCCCCAGCATTTT.

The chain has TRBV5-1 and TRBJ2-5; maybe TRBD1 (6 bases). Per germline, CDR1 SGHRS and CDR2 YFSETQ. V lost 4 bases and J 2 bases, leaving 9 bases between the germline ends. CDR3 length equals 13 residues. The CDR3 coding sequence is TGCGCCAGCAGCCGCGGACAGCAAGAGACCCAGTACTTC. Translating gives CASSRGQQETQYF.

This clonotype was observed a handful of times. The CDR3 protein is CASSPGTGRVQPQHF. CDR3 DNA sequence: TGTGCCAGTAGTCCCGGTACTGGCAGGGTTCAGCCCCAGCATTTT. The chain couples TRBV19 to TRBJ1-5; maybe TRBD1 (5 bases). Germline V CDR1 and CDR2: LNHDA, SQIVND (reference sequence). The CDR3 has 15 amino acids. V was shortened by 5 bases and J by 6 bases, with 17 bases between the two germline ends.

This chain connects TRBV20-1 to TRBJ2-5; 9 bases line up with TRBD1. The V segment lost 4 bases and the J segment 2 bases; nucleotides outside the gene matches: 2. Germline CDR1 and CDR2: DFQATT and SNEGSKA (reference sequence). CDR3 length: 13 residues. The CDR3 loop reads CSAKTGGQETQYF. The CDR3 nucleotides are TGCAGTGCTAAGACAGGGGGACAAGAGACCCAGTACTTC.

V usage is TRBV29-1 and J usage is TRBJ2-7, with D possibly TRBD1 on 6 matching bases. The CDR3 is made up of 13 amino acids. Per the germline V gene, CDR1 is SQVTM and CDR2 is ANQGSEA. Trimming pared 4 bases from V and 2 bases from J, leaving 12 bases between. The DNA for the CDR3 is TGCAGCGTTGGGGGGACAAATACCTACGAGCAGTACTTC. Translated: CSVGGTNTYEQYF.

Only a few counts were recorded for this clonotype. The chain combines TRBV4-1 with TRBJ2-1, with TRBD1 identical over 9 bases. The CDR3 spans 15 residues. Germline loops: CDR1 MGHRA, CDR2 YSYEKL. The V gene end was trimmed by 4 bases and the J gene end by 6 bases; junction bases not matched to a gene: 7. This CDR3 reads CASSLTGTGSNEQFF. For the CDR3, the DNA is TGCGCCAGCAGCCTCACCGGGACAGGGTCCAATGAGCAGTTCTTC.

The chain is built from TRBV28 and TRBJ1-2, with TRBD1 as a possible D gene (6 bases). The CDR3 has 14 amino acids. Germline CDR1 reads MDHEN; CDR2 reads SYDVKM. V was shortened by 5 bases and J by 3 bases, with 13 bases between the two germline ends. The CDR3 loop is CASSRTVLYYGYTF. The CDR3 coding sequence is TGTGCCAGCAGTCGGACAGTCTTGTACTATGGCTACACCTTC.

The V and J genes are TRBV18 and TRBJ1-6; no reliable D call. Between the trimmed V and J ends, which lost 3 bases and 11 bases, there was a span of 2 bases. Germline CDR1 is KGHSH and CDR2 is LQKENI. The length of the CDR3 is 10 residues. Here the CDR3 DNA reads TGTGCCAGCTCACCGCCACCCCTCCACTTT. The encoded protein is CASSPPPLHF.

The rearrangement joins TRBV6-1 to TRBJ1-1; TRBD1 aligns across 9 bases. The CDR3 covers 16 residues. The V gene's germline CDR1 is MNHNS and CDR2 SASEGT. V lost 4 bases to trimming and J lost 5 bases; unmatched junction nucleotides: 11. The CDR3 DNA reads TGTGCCAGCAGTGGGACAGGGGCTTGGGAAGGAACTGAAGCTTTCTTT. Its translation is CASSGTGAWEGTEAFF.

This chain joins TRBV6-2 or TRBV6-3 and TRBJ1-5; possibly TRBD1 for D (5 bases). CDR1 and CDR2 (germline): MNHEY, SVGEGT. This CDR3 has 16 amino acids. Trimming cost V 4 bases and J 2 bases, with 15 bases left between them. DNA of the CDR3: TGTGCCAGCAGTTCCGCTGGGAGGGGAGGCAATCAGCCCCAGCATTTT. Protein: CASSSAGRGGNQPQHF.

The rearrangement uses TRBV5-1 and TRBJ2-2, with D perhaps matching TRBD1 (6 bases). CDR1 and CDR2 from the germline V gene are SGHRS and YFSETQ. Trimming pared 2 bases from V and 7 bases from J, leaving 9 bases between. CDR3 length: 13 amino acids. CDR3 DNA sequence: TGCGCCAGCAGCTTCCACAGGGACGGGGAGCTGTTTTTT. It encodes CASSFHRDGELFF. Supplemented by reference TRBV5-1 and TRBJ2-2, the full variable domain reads KAGVTQTPRYLIKTRGQQVTLSCSPISGHRSVSWYQQTPGQGLQFLFEYFSETQRNKGNFPGRFSGRQFSNSRSEMNVSTLELGDSALYLCASSFHRDGELFFGEGSRLTVL.

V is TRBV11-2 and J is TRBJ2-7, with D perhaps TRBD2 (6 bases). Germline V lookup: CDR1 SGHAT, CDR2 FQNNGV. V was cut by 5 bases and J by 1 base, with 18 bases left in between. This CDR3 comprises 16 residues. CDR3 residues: CASSTVVGRKSYEQYF. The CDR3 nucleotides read TGTGCCAGCAGCACCGTCGTCGGGAGAAAGTCCTACGAGCAGTACTTC.

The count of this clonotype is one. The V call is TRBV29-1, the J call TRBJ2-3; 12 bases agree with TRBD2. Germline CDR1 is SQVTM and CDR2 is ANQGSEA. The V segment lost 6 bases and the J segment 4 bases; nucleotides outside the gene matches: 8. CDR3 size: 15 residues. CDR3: CSVALLAGGPDTQYF. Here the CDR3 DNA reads TGCAGCGTCGCCTTACTAGCGGGAGGCCCAGATACGCAGTATTTT.

CDR3 sequence (DNA): TGCGCCAGCAGCGCCCCCAGCACAGATACGCAGTATTTT. Its protein is CASSAPSTDTQYF. The chain is built from TRBV10-2 and TRBJ2-3; no reliable D call. Per the germline V gene, CDR1 is WSHSY and CDR2 is SAAADI. V lost 6 bases and J 0 bases, leaving 7 bases between the germline ends. The length of the CDR3 is 13 residues.

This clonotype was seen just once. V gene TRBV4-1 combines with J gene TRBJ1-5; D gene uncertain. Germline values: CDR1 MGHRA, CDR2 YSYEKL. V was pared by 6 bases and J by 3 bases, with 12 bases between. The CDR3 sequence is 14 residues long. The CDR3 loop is CASSDRALNQPQHF. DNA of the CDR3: TGCGCCAGCAGTGATAGGGCTCTCAATCAGCCCCAGCATTTT.

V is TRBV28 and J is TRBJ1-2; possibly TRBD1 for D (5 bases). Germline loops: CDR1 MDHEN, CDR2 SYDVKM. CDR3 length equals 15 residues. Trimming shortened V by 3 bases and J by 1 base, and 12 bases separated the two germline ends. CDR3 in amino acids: CASSFRGEGNYGYTF. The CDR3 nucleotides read TGTGCCAGCAGTTTCCGAGGGGAGGGTAACTATGGCTACACCTTC.

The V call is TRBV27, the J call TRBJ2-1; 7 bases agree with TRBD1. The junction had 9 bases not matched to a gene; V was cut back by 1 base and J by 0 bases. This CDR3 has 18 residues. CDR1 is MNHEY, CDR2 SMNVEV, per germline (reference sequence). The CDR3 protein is CASSLFSQGSSSYNEQFF. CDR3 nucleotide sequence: TGTGCCAGCAGTTTATTTTCACAGGGGTCGAGCTCCTACAATGAGCAGTTCTTC.

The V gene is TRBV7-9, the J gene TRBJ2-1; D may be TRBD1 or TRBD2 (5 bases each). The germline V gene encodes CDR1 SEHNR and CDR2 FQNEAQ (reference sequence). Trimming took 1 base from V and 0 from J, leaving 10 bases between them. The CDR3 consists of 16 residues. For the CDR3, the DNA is TGTGCCAGCAGCTTAGTGGGGGTACGCTCCTACAATGAGCAGTTCTTC. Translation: CASSLVGVRSYNEQFF.

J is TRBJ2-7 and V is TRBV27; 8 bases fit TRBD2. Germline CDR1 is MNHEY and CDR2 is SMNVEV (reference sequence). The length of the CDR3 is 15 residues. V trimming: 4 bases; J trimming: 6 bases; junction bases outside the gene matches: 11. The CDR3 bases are TGTGCCAGCAGTTCACTCCGGGAGGGGTTTCGCGAGCAGTACTTC. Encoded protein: CASSSLREGFREQYF.